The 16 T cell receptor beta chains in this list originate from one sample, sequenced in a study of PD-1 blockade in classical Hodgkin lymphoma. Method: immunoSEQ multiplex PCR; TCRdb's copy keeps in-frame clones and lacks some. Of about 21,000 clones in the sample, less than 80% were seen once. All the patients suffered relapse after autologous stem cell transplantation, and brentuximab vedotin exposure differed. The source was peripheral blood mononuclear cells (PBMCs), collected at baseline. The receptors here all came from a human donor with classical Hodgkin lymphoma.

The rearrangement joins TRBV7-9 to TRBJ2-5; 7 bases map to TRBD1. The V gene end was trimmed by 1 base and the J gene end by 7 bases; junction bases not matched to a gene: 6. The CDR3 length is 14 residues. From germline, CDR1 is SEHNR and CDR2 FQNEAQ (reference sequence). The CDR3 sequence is CASSLGQGYVTQYF. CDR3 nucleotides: TGTGCCAGCAGCTTAGGACAGGGATATGTGACCCAGTACTTC. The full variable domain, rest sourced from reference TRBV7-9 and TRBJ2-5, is DTGVSQNPRHKITKRGQNVTFRCDPISEHNRLYWYRQTLGQGPEFLTYFQNEAQLEKSRLLSDRFSAERPKGSFSTLEIQRTEQGDSAMYLCASSLGQGYVTQYFGPGTRLLVL.

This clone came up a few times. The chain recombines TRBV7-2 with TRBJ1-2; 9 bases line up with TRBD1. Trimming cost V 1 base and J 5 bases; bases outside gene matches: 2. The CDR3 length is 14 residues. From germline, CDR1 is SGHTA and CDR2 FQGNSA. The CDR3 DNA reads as TGTGCCAGCAGCTTAGGAGGGACAGGGTATGGCTACACCTTC. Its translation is CASSLGGTGYGYTF. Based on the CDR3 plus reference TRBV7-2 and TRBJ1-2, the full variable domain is GAGVSQSPSNKVTEKGKDVELRCDPISGHTALYWYRQSLGQGLEFLIYFQGNSAPDKSGLPSDRFSAERTGGSVSTLTIQRTQQEDSAVYLCASSLGGTGYGYTFGSGTRLTVV.

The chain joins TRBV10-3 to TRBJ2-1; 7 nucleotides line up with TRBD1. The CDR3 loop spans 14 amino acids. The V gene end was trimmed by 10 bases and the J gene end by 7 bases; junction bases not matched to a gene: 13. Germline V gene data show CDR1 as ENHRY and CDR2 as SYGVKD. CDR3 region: CATTPLRDRNEQFF. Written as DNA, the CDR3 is TGTGCCACTACCCCCCTAAGGGACAGAAATGAGCAGTTCTTC.

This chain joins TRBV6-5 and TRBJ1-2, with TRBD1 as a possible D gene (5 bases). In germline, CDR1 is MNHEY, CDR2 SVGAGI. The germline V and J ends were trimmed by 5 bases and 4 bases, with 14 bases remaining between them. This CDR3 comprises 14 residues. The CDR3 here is CASSMFQGLYGYTF. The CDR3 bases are TGTGCCAGCAGTATGTTTCAGGGTCTCTATGGCTACACCTTC.

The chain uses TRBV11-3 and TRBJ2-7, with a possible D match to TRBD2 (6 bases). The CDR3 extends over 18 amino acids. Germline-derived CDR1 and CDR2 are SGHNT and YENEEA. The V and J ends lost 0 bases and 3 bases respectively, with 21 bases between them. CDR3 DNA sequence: TGTGCCAGCAGCTTAGATGGAGGGGTACCGTTAAACAGCTACGAGCAGTACTTC. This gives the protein CASSLDGGVPLNSYEQYF.

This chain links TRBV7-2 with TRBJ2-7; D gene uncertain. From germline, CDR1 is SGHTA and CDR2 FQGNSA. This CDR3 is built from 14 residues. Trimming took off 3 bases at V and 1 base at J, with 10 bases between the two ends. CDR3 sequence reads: CASSLWTSSYEQYF. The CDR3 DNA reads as TGTGCCAGCAGCTTGTGGACGTCTTCCTACGAGCAGTACTTC. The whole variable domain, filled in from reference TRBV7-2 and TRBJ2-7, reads GAGVSQSPSNKVTEKGKDVELRCDPISGHTALYWYRQSLGQGLEFLIYFQGNSAPDKSGLPSDRFSAERTGGSVSTLTIQRTQQEDSAVYLCASSLWTSSYEQYFGPGTRLTVT.

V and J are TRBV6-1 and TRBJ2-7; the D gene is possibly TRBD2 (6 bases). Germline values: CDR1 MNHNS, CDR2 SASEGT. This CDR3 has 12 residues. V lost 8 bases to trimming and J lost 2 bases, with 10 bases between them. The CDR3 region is CASGWGAYEQYF. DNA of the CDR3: TGTGCCAGCGGATGGGGGGCCTACGAGCAGTACTTC.

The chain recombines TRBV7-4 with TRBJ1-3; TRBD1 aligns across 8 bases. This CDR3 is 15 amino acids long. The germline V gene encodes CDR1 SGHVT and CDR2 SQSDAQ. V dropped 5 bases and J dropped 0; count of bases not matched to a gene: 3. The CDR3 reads CASSRTGSSGNTIYF. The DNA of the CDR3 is TGTGCCAGCAGCCGGACAGGGAGCTCTGGAAACACCATATATTTT.

CDR3 in amino acids: CASSSLTGGHNEQFF. CDR3 in DNA: TGTGCCAGCAGCTCCTTGACGGGGGGACACAATGAGCAGTTCTTC. The rearrangement links TRBV7-9 to TRBJ2-1, with 7 bases that match TRBD2. Germline assignment: CDR1 SEHNR and CDR2 FQNEAQ (reference sequence). The CDR3 contains 15 residues. The ends lost 4 bases at V and 5 bases at J; junction bases unmatched: 8.

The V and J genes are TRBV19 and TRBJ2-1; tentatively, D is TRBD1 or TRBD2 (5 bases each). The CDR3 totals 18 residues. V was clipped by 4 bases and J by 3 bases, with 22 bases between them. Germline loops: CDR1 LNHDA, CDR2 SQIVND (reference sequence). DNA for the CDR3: TGTGCCAGTAGTACTCGGGACGCCTTCCGACCCGACTACAATGAGCAGTTCTTC. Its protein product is CASSTRDAFRPDYNEQFF.

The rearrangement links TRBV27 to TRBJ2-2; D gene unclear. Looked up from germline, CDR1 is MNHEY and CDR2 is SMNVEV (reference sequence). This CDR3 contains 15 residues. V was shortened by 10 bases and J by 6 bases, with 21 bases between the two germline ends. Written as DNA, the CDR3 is TGTGCCATTCCAAGGGCAGGTCTTATGGCCGGGGAGCTGTTTTTT. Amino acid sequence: CAIPRAGLMAGELFF.

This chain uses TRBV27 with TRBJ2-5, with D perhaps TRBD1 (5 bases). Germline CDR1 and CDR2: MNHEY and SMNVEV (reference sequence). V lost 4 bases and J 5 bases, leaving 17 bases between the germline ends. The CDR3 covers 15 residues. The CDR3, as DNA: TGTGCCAGCAGTTCACCGAACAGGTTCATTGAGACCCAGTACTTC. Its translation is CASSSPNRFIETQYF.

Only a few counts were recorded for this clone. In DNA form, the CDR3 reads TGTGCCAGCAGTTTCCGGGGAGGGGCTAGCGGGATTTACGAGCAGTACTTC. Translation: CASSFRGGASGIYEQYF. The chain uses TRBV11-2 and TRBJ2-7; 9 nucleotides line up with TRBD2. The CDR3 is made up of 17 amino acids. Germline CDR1 and CDR2: SGHAT and FQNNGV. The junction had 16 bases not matched to a gene; V was cut back by 6 bases and J by 4 bases.

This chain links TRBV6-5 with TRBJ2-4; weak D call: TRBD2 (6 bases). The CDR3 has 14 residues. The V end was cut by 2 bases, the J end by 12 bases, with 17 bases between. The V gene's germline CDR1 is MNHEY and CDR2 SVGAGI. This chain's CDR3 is CASSYPPGEVAQYF. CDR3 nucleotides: TGTGCCAGCAGTTACCCACCGGGAGAGGTGGCTCAGTACTTC.

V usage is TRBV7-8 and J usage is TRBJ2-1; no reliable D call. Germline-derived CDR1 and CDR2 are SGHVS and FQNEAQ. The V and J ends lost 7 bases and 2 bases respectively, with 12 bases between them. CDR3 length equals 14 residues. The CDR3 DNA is TGTGCCAGCACGACTCACTATCCCTACAATGAGCAGTTCTTC. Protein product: CASTTHYPYNEQFF.

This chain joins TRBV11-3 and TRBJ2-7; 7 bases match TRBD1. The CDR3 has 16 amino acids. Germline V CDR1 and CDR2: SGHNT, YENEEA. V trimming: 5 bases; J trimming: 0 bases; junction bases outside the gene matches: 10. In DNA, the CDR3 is TGTGCCAGCAGCCCGCCGGGACAGTGCCGCTCCTACGAGCAGTACTTC. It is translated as CASSPPGQCRSYEQYF.